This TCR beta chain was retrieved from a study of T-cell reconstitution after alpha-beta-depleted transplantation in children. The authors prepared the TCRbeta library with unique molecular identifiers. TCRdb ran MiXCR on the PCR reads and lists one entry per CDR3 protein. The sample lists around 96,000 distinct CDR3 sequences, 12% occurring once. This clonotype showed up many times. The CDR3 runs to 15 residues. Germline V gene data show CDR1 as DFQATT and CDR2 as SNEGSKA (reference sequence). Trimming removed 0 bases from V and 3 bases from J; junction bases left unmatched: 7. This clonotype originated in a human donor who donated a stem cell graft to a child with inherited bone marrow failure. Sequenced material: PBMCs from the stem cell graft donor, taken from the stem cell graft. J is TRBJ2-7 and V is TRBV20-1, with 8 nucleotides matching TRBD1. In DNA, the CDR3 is TGCAGTGCTAGAGATGCAGGGGGCGCTAACTACGAGCAGTACTTC. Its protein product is CSARDAGGANYEQYF.